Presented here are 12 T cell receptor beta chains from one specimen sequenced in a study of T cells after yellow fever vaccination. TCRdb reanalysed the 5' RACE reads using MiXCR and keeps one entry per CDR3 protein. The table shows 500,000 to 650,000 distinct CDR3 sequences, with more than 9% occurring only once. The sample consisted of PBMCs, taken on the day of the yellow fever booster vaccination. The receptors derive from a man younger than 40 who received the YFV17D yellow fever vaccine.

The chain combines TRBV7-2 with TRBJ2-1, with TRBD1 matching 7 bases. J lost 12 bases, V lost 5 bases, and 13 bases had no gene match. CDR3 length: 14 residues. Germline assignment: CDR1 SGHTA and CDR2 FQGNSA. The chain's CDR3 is CASSPGGDTMRQFF. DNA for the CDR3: TGTGCCAGCAGCCCAGGGGGAGATACAATGAGGCAGTTCTTC.

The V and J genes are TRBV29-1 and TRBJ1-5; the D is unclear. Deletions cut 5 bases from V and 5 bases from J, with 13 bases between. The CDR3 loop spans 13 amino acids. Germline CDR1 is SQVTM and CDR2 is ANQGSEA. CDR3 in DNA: TGCAGCGTTCCAAGGGTCCCGGATCAGCCCCAGCATTTT. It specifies CSVPRVPDQPQHF.

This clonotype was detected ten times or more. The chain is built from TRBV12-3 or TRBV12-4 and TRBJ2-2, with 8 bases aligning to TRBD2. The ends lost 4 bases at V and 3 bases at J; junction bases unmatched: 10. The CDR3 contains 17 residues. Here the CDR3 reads CASSSEGLAAHTGELFF. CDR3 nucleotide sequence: TGTGCCAGCAGTTCCGAAGGACTAGCCGCCCACACCGGGGAGCTGTTTTTT.

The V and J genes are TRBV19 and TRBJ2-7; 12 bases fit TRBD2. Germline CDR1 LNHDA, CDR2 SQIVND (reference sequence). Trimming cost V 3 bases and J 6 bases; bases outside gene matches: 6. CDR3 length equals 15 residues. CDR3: CASSMTSGSGGEQYF. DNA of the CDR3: TGTGCCAGTAGTATGACTAGCGGGAGTGGAGGCGAGCAGTACTTC.

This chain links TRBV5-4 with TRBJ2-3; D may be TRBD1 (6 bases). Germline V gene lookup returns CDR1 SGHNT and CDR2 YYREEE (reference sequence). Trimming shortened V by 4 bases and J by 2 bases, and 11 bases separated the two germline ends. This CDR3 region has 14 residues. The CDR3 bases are TGTGCCAGCAGCAAACAGGGCCTCACAGATACGCAGTATTTT. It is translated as CASSKQGLTDTQYF.

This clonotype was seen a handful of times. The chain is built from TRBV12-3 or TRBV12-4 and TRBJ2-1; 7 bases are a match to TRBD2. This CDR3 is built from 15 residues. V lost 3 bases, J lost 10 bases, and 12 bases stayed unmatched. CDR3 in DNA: TGTGCCAGCAGTTTTCGGCGGGAGTTCTCGGGAGAGCAGTTCTTC. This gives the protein CASSFRREFSGEQFF.

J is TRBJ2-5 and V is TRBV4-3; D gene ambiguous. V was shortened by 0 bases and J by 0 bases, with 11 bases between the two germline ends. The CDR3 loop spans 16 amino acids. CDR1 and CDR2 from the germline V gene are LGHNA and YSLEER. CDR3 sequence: CASSQDGSRYQETQYF. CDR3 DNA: TGCGCCAGCAGCCAAGATGGCAGCCGGTACCAAGAGACCCAGTACTTC.

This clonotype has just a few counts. CDR3 region: CASTRPPGAGELFF. Here the CDR3 DNA reads TGTGCCAGCACCCGACCGCCGGGGGCCGGGGAGCTGTTTTTT. The chain recombines TRBV6-2 or TRBV6-3 with TRBJ2-2; weak D call: TRBD2 (6 bases). Trimming took off 7 bases at V and 6 bases at J, with 15 bases between the two ends. Germline CDR1 MNHEY, CDR2 SVGEGT. The CDR3 loop spans 14 amino acids.

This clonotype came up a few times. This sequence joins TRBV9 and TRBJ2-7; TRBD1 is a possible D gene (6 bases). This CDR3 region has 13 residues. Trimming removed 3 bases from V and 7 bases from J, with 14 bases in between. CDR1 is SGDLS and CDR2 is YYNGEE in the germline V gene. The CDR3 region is CASSAQGIIEQYF. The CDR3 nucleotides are TGTGCCAGCAGCGCACAGGGTATTATTGAGCAGTACTTC.

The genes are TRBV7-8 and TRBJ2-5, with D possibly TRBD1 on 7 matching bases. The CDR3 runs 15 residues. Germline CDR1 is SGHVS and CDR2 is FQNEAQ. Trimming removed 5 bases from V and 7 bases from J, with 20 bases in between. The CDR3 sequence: CASSPTGSPGVTQYF. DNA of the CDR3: TGTGCCAGCAGCCCGACAGGGTCTCCGGGGGTGACCCAGTACTTC.

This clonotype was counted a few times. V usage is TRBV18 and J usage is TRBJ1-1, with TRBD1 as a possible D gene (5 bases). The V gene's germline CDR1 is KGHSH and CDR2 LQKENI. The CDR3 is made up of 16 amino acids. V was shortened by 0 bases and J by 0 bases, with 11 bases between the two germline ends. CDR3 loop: CASSPPVGRLNTEAFF. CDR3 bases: TGTGCCAGCTCACCACCTGTGGGGCGGTTGAACACTGAAGCTTTCTTT.

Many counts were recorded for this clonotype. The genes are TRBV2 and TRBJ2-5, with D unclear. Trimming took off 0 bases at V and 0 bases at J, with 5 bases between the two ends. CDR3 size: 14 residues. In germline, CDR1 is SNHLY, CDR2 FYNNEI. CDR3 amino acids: CASSEAPYQETQYF. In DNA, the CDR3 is TGTGCCAGCAGTGAAGCGCCCTACCAAGAGACCCAGTACTTC.